This T cell receptor (beta chain) was observed in a study of a mutant IDH1 vaccine in newly diagnosed glioma (dated by TCRdb to about 2021). For context, the study as a whole: Vaccination started 4-6 weeks after radiotherapy alone, or was given together with temozolomide cycles in the groups whose treatment included chemotherapy. Of the 25 to 40 patients who were treated, around 60% were male and 37.5% were female, and the mean age was roughly 40 years. Prior to enrollment, standard therapy consisting of radiotherapy alone, temozolomide alone, or radiochemotherapy with temozolomide had been administered to patients, with the combination being received by most patients. The week-35 safety follow-up took place at visit V12, and the week-47 end of study took place at visit V13. Peripheral blood was collected at six visits: V03 (baseline), V05, V07, V10, V12 and V13. Longitudinal TCRB deep sequencing was done for 25 treated patients, wherever samples were available for exploratory analyses.

This sample's time point label indicates: week 47, end of study. Every vaccine dose consisted of 300 ug of a 20-mer mutant IDH1 peptide in Montanide, administered subcutaneously together with topical imiquimod. Patients were given eight vaccinations, in weeks 1, 3, 5, 7, 11, 15, 19 and 23, which matched visits V03 through V10. All donors had newly diagnosed IDH1-mutant astrocytomas of WHO grade 3 or 4 that showed loss of nuclear ATRX. The samples were drawn from NOA16, a multicentre, single-arm, open-label phase I trial in Germany that tested a mutant IDH1 peptide vaccine in humans for the first time. Genomic DNA for TCRB sequencing was extracted from EDTA blood using the DNeasy Blood and Tissue Kit. Study-wide findings and limitations: Pseudoprogression seemed to be unrelated to changes in the top peripheral T cell clonotypes found by TCRB sequencing. Vaccine-induced immune responses across multiple MHC alleles were detected in 85% to 95% of patients. PBMC samples for TCRB deep sequencing were selected based on availability. The authors noted that analyses of patient blood samples could not be reproduced because of sample limitations.

For this clone: Its binding antigen is unknown. One base away there is no much larger clone; base qualities are not given.

CDR1 and CDR2 are drawn from the germline V gene: SGHDN, FVKESK. V sheds 1 base and J sheds 0 bases, leaving 7 bases between their ends. Taken from cysteine to phenylalanine, the CDR3 has 15 residues. CDR3 DNA only is kept here, 45 bases in frame from base 1. The library relied on the immunoSEQ multiplex PCR assay. Rearranged TCR beta chain sequences were amplified with the hsTCRB Kit following the manufacturer's protocol. TCRB libraries were sequenced on an Illumina MiSeq. On the study's bioinformatics: The proprietary platform of the kit vendor was used for demultiplexing, trimming and gene mapping. TCRdb holds this immuneACCESS table with in-frame rearrangements only. Some clones are missing; in checked studies, unresolved V genes explain under half, and the rest has no known cause. D and trimming were read from the DNA, whereas the V and J calls and clone size are those reported in that table. In all, the sample holds tens of thousands of clones, and less than 90% of those were seen once. Clones ranked in the top ten supply 3.2% of the sample.

Sequenced material: PBMCs, taken from a glioma patient whose treatment included an IDH1 peptide vaccine. The sequence links TRBV14 to TRBJ1-3; a confident D gene designation cannot be given. The receptor was derived from a woman between 50 and 59 years old with glioma. The nucleotides are TGTGCCAGCAGCCAAGTGGGGAGCTCTGGAAACACCATATATTTT. Translated, this is CASSQVGSSGNTIYF.